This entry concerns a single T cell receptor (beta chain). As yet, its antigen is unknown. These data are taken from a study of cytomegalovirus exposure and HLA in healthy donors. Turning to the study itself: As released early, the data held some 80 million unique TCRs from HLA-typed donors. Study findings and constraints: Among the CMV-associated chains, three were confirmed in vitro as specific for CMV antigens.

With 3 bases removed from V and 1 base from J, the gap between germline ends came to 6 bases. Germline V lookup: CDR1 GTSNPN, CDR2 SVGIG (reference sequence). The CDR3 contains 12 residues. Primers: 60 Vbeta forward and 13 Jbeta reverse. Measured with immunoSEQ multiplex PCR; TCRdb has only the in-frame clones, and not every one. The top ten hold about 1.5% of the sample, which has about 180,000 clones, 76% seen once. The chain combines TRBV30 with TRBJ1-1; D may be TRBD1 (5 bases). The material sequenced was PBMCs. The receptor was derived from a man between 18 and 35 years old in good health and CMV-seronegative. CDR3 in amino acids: CAWRTENTEAFF. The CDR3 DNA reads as TGTGCCTGGAGGACAGAGAACACTGAAGCTTTCTTT.